These 17 T cell receptor beta chains were sequenced from one sample in a study of HIV-infected children after antiretroviral therapy interruption. As for treatment: PENTA 11 planned treatment interruption arm or continuous ART arm. A 3' RACE protocol on RNA, with unique molecular identifiers, produced the TCR library. TCRdb redid the calling of the 3' RACE reads with MiXCR, one entry per CDR3 protein. The data contain about 83,000 distinct CDR3 sequences, 6% to 8.5% of them singletons. This specimen consisted of CD45RA+ CD4+ T cells from PBMCs, pooled from several time points, obtained from a donor given antiretroviral therapy, either interrupted or continuous. The subset denotes: naive CD4+ CD45RA+ CD45RO- T cells. These receptors were obtained from a pool of human donors with HIV.

The V gene is TRBV12-5, the J gene TRBJ2-7; D is tentatively TRBD1 or TRBD2 (5 bases each). Deletions cut 3 bases from V and 2 bases from J, with 14 bases between. This CDR3 has 15 amino acids. Germline V lookup: CDR1 LGHNT, CDR2 FRNRAP. In nucleotides, the CDR3 is TGTGCTAGTGGTTTAACACCCGGGACCCCCTACGAGCAGTACTTC. Translating it yields CASGLTPGTPYEQYF.

The table lists this clonotype with many counts. This rearrangement joins TRBV23-1 to TRBJ2-7; D might be TRBD1 (5 bases). TRBV23-1 belongs to the ORF category, with a function that is uncertain. V was cut by 0 bases and J by 0 bases, with 15 bases left in between. The CDR3 runs to 17 residues. The CDR3 coding sequence is TGCGCCAGCAGTCAATCGCTGAGGCAGGGAAGCTCCTACGAGCAGTACTTC. This codes for CASSQSLRQGSSYEQYF.

The table lists this clonotype with many counts. The rearrangement links TRBV21-1 to TRBJ1-1; TRBD1 was called by the table and not checked on the DNA. TRBV21-1 is a pseudogene. The length of the CDR3 is 14 residues. In DNA, the CDR3 is TGTGCCAGCAGCAAAGGACAGATGAACACTGAAGCTTTCTTT. Translation gives CASSKGQMNTEAFF.

J is TRBJ2-7 and V is TRBV10-1; 9 bases match TRBD2. The V gene's germline CDR1 is WNHNN and CDR2 SYGVQD (reference sequence). The CDR3 has 16 amino acids. V shed 8 bases and J 1 base; nucleotides not matched to a gene: 12. The CDR3 loop is CASLAGSNTRSYEQYF. CDR3 bases: TGCGCCAGCCTAGCGGGGTCAAATACCCGTTCCTACGAGCAGTACTTC.

The sample holds many counts of this clonotype. This rearrangement joins TRBV5-1 to TRBJ2-2; D may be TRBD2 (5 bases). The CDR3 is 17 amino acids. Trimming shortened V by 6 bases and J by 1 base, and 19 bases separated the two germline ends. Germline CDR1 SGHRS, CDR2 YFSETQ. The CDR3 coding sequence is TGCGCCAGCAACCCGAGTTCTCGGGGAATGAACACCGGGGAGCTGTTTTTT. Encoded protein: CASNPSSRGMNTGELFF.

The sample holds many counts of this clonotype. V and J are TRBV10-3 and TRBJ2-5; a possible D gene is TRBD2 (5 bases). This CDR3 region has 12 residues. The V gene lost 3 bases and the J gene lost 3 bases, with 5 bases spanning the gap. Germline CDR1 reads ENHRY; CDR2 reads SYGVKD. The CDR3 here is CAISELEETQYF. The CDR3 coding sequence is TGTGCCATCAGTGAACTAGAAGAGACCCAGTACTTC.

Within the sample, this clonotype is medium-sized. In DNA form, the CDR3 reads TGTGCCACTGGGACTAGCGGGAGTGGGGGTGAGCAGTTCTTC. Translated: CATGTSGSGGEQFF. The rearrangement uses TRBV10-3 and TRBJ2-1; 14 nucleotides line up with TRBD2. The V gene end was trimmed by 10 bases and the J gene end by 9 bases; junction bases not matched to a gene: 8. Germline-derived CDR1 and CDR2 are ENHRY and SYGVKD. The CDR3 is 14 residues long.

The chain joins TRBV11-2 to TRBJ1-1; no firm D call. There are 14 residues in the CDR3. Deletions cut 3 bases from V and 0 bases from J, with 8 bases between. Germline-derived CDR1 and CDR2 are SGHAT and FQNNGV. CDR3 bases: TGTGCCAGCAGCTTGCAGGATCTGAACACTGAAGCTTTCTTT. The encoded protein is CASSLQDLNTEAFF.

This clonotype was seen many times. The chain couples TRBV6-6 to TRBJ2-7; 9 bases map to TRBD2. CDR1 is MNHNY, CDR2 SVGAGI, per germline (reference sequence). The CDR3 extends over 15 amino acids. The junction had 13 bases not matched to a gene; V was cut back by 8 bases and J by 5 bases. The CDR3, as DNA: TGTGCCAGCGTGCCGGGTGGCGGGAGGGCCAACGAGCAGTACTTC. Translating gives CASVPGGGRANEQYF.

In this sample, this clonotype turned up many times. The chain links TRBV11-2 to TRBJ2-7; 7 bases fit TRBD1. V lost 4 bases to trimming and J lost 0 bases; unmatched junction nucleotides: 6. This CDR3 is 15 amino acids long. CDR1 and CDR2 (germline): SGHAT, FQNNGV. CDR3 sequence: CASSSRDSVSYEQYF. As DNA, the CDR3 is TGTGCCAGCAGCTCCCGGGACAGTGTCTCCTACGAGCAGTACTTC.

This clonotype was seen only a few times. The chain recombines TRBV20-1 with TRBJ2-1; either TRBD1 or TRBD2 may fit D (6 bases each). The germline V gene encodes CDR1 DFQATT and CDR2 SNEGSKA (reference sequence). V was pared by 7 bases and J by 0 bases, with 16 bases between. The CDR3 consists of 15 residues. The CDR3 sequence is CSVKTGAISYNEQFF. The CDR3 DNA sequence: TGCAGTGTCAAAACGGGGGCCATCTCCTACAATGAGCAGTTCTTC.

This clonotype came up many times. The chain carries TRBV5-1 and TRBJ2-7, with 11 bases that match TRBD2. CDR1 SGHRS and CDR2 YFSETQ come from the germline V gene. With V trimmed by 5 bases and J by 7 bases, 11 bases remained unmatched. CDR3 size: 15 residues. The CDR3 protein is CASRETLAGGREQYF. The CDR3 region has the DNA TGCGCCAGCAGAGAAACTCTAGCGGGAGGACGGGAGCAGTACTTC.

There are many counts of this clonotype. V and J are TRBV12-3 or TRBV12-4 and TRBJ2-3; 11 bases match TRBD2. The CDR3 consists of 18 residues. The V gene end was trimmed by 2 bases and the J gene end by 4 bases; junction bases not matched to a gene: 11. Here the CDR3 DNA reads TGTGCCAGCAGTTTACGTGGTGGACTAGCGGGTTTAGCAGATACGCAGTATTTT. Protein sequence: CASSLRGGLAGLADTQYF.

Ten or more counts support this clonotype. This chain connects TRBV27 to TRBJ2-5, with D maybe TRBD2 (6 bases). Per the germline V gene, CDR1 is MNHEY and CDR2 is SMNVEV (reference sequence). V lost 3 bases and J lost 4, with 9 bases in between. The CDR3 loop spans 13 amino acids. The CDR3 is CASSFGTGETQYF. DNA for the CDR3: TGTGCCAGCAGTTTCGGGACTGGAGAGACCCAGTACTTC.

This clonotype was seen repeatedly, ten times or more. The gene calls are TRBV20-1 and TRBJ1-2; D may be TRBD1 (5 bases). Trimming took 3 bases from V and 6 from J, leaving 14 bases between them. Germline V gives CDR1 DFQATT, CDR2 SNEGSKA (reference sequence). CDR3 length equals 13 residues. CDR3: CSASFLGDHGYTF. DNA of the CDR3: TGCAGTGCTAGTTTTCTGGGGGACCATGGCTACACCTTC.

This clonotype has a count of ten or more. V usage is TRBV11-2 and J usage is TRBJ2-4; D is perhaps TRBD2 (6 bases). The CDR3 covers 16 residues. Trimming pared 5 bases from V and 5 bases from J, leaving 19 bases between. Per the germline V gene, CDR1 is SGHAT and CDR2 is FQNNGV. CDR3 amino acids: CASSRYPIKRENIQYF. The CDR3 coding sequence is TGTGCCAGCAGCCGTTACCCCATTAAGCGGGAAAACATTCAGTACTTC.

This clonotype was observed many times. V usage is TRBV25-1 and J usage is TRBJ1-2; 8 bases align to TRBD1. Germline assignment: CDR1 MGHDK and CDR2 SYGVNS. Germline trimming cut 4 bases from V and 8 bases from J; bases unmatched to any gene: 6. CDR3 length: 13 residues. The CDR3 sequence: CASSGRGREGYTF. The CDR3, as DNA: TGTGCCAGCAGTGGCAGGGGGCGCGAAGGCTACACCTTC.